This T cell receptor beta chain was sequenced during a study of neurological immune-mediated disorders. This clonotype was observed many times. Antigen: not known. Libraries from sorted cells used roughly 960,000 T cells (CD4+ or CD8+). Germline CDR1 is SGHRS and CDR2 is YFSETQ. With V trimmed by 4 bases and J by 4 bases, 10 bases remained unmatched. The CDR3 has 15 amino acids. The cDNA came from 5'RACE with 10-nucleotide random UMIs. MiXCR was run by TCRdb on the 5' RACE reads, yielding one entry per CDR3 protein. The sample includes 20,000 to 25,000 distinct CDR3 sequences, over 5.5% of them seen just once. Study outcomes and limitations: Multiple sclerosis, the disease with the least TCR clonal expansion, fell below healthy controls, whereas HTLV-1-associated myelopathy showed the most.

The sequenced sample consisted of CD8+ T cells from blood. This rearrangement joins TRBV5-1 to TRBJ1-2, with 7 positions matching TRBD1. This receptor was identified in a man between 18 and 35 years old in good health. The CDR3 reads CASSPRDSSFYGYTF. The CDR3 coding sequence is TGCGCCAGCAGCCCCAGGGACAGCTCTTTCTATGGCTACACCTTC.